The T cell receptor beta chain described here comes from a study of radiation and T cells in renal cell carcinoma. Time point of the sample: blood 4 weeks post-SBRT, at nephrectomy. The sample's treatment: 15 Gy SBRT to primary tumor, nephrectomy 4 weeks later. Nephrectomy followed 15 Gy stereotactic body radiation by 4 weeks. The tumor was a clear cell renal cell carcinoma. Findings of the study overall: No pretreatment tumor biopsies were available for baseline clonotypes.

The CDR3 has 13 residues. Germline CDR1 reads SGHRS; CDR2 reads YFSETQ. Trimming shortened V by 0 bases and J by 6 bases, and 4 bases separated the two germline ends. Libraries were prepared by immunoSEQ multiplex PCR; TCRdb keeps only in-frame clonotypes and omits some of them. This sample yields about 170,000 clones, of which around 90% are seen a single time; over 9% belongs to the top ten. Regarding this clone: Its antigen remains unidentified.

The source was blood, collected from a patient whose treatment included radiotherapy and nephrectomy. The origin of this receptor is a woman aged 45-65 years with renal cell carcinoma. The chain links TRBV5-1 to TRBJ1-6, with D unresolved. CDR3 residues: CASSLEGNSPLHF. CDR3 nucleotides: TGCGCCAGCAGCTTGGAGGGTAATTCACCCCTCCACTTT.